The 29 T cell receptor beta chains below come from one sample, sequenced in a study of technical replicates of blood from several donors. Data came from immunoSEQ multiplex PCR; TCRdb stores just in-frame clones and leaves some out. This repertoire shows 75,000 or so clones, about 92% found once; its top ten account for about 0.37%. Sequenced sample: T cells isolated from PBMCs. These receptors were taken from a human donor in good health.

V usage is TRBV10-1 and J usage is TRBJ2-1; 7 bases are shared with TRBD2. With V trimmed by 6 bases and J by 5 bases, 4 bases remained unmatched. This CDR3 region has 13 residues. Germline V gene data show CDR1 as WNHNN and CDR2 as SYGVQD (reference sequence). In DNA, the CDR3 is TGCGCCAGCAGCCCTACTAGCGACAATGAGCAGTTCTTC. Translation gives CASSPTSDNEQFF.

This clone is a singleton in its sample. DNA of the CDR3: TGTGCCAGCAGTTACCACGGACAGGTTGAAGGCTACACCTTC. It encodes CASSYHGQVEGYTF. V and J are TRBV6-6 and TRBJ1-2; 7 bases agree with TRBD1. Germline V lookup: CDR1 MNHNY, CDR2 SVGAGI (reference sequence). The CDR3 extends over 14 amino acids. After removal of 2 bases from V and 8 bases from J, the junction contained 8 bases not matched to a gene.

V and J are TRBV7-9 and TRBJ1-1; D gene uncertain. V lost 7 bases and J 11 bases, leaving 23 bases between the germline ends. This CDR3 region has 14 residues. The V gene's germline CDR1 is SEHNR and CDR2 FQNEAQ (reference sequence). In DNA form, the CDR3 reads TGTGCCAGCAACTTTTTAGTTGCGGACTACGGGGCTTTCTTT. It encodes CASNFLVADYGAFF.

The CDR3 DNA sequence: TGCGCCAGCTCCCGTATGGGAGCGAGCTACGAGCAGTACTTC. Translated, it gives CASSRMGASYEQYF. The chain is built from TRBV5-1 and TRBJ2-7, with a weak D call TRBD2 (5 bases). The germline CDR1 and CDR2 sequences are SGHRS and YFSETQ. The CDR3 has 14 residues. V lost 7 bases and J 3 bases, leaving 17 bases between the germline ends.

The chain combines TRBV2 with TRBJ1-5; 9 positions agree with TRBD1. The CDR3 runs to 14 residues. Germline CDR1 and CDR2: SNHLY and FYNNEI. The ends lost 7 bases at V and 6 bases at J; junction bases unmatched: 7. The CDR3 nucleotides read TGTGCCAGCATCGGACAGGGGTCCGGTCAGCCCCAGCATTTT. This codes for CASIGQGSGQPQHF. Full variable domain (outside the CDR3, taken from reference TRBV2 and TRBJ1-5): EPEVTQTPSHQVTQMGQEVILRCVPISNHLYFYWYRQILGQKVEFLVSFYNNEISEKSEIFDDQFSVERPDGSNFTLKIRSTKLEDSAMYFCASIGQGSGQPQHFGDGTRLSIL.

CDR3 amino acids: CASSFMRDPHEQFF. The CDR3 bases are TGTGCCAGCAGCTTCATGCGGGACCCCCATGAGCAGTTCTTC. The J gene is TRBJ2-1, the V gene TRBV11-3; TRBD2 might be the D (6 bases). The CDR3 covers 14 residues. Trimming took 3 bases from V and 8 from J, leaving 14 bases between them. Germline values: CDR1 SGHNT, CDR2 YENEEA.

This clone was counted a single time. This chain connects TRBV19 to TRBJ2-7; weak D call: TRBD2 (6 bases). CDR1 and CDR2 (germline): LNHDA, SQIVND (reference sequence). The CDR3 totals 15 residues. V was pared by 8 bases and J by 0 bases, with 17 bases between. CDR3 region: CASALGTPSSYEQYF. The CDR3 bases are TGTGCCAGTGCTTTGGGGACTCCTAGCTCCTACGAGCAGTACTTC.

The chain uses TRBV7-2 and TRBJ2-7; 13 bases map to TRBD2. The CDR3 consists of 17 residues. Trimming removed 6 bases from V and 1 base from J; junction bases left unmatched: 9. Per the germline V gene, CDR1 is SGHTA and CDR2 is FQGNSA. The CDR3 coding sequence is TGTGCCAGCAGTCGGACTAGCGGGAGTTTAGGGTCCTACGAGCAGTACTTC. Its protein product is CASSRTSGSLGSYEQYF.

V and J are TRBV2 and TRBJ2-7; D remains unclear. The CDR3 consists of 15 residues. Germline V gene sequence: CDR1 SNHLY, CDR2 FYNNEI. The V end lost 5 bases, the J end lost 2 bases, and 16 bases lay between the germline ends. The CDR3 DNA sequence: TGTGCCAGCAGTCCTCTGACATCGACGGCCTACGAGCAGTACTTC. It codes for CASSPLTSTAYEQYF.

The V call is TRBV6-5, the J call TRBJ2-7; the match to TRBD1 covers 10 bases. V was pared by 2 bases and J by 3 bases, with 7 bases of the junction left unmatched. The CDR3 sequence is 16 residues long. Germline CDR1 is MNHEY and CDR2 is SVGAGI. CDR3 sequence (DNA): TGTGCCAGCAGTTACGACGTGGGACAGGGGCTCTACGAGCAGTACTTC. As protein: CASSYDVGQGLYEQYF.

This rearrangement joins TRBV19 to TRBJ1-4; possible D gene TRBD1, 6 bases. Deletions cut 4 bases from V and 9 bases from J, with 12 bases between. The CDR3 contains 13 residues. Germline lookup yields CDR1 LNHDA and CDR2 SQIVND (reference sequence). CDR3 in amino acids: CASSTTGIQKLFF. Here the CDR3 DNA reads TGTGCCAGTAGTACCACAGGGATACAAAAACTGTTTTTT.

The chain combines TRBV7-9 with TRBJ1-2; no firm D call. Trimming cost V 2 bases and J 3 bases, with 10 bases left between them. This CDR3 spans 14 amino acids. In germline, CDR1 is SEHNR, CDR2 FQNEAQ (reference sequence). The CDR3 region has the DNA TGTGCCAGCAGCTTAATTAGTTCCGACTATGGCTACACCTTC. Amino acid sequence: CASSLISSDYGYTF.

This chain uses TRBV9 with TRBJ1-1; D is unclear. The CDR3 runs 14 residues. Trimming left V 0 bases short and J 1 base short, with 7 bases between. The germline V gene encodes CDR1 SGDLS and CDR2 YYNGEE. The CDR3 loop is CASSVGAGNTEAFF. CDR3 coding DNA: TGTGCCAGCAGCGTAGGGGCGGGGAACACTGAAGCTTTCTTT.

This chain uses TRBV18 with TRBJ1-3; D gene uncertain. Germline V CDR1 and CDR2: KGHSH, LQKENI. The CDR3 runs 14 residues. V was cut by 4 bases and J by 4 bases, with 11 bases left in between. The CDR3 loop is CASSQGSGGNTIYF. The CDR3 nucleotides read TGTGCCAGCTCACAGGGTTCGGGAGGAAACACCATATATTTT.

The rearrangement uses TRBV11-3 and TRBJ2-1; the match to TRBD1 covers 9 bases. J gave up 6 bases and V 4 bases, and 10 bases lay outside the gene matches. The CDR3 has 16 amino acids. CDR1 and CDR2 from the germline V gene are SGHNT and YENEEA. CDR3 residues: CASSSQQGAPTNEQFF. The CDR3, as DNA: TGTGCCAGCAGCTCCCAACAGGGGGCGCCAACCAATGAGCAGTTCTTC.

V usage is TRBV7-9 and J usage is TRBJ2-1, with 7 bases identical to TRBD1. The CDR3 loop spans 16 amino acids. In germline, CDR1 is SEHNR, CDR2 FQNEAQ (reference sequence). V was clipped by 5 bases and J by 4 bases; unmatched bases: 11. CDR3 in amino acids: CASSQSTGSRYNEQFF. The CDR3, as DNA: TGTGCCAGCAGCCAATCGACAGGGAGCCGATACAATGAGCAGTTCTTC. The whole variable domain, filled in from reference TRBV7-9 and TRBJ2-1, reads DTGVSQNPRHKITKRGQNVTFRCDPISEHNRLYWYRQTLGQGPEFLTYFQNEAQLEKSRLLSDRFSAERPKGSFSTLEIQRTEQGDSAMYLCASSQSTGSRYNEQFFGPGTRLTVL.

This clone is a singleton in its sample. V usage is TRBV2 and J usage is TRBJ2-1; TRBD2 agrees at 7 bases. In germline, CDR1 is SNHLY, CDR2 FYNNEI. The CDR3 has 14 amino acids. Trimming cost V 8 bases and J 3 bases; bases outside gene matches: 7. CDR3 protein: CASRAGLGYNEQFF. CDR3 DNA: TGTGCCAGCCGAGCGGGGTTGGGCTACAATGAGCAGTTCTTC.

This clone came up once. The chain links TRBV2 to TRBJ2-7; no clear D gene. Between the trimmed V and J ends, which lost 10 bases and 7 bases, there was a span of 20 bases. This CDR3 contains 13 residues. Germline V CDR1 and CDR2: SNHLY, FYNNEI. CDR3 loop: CATETPEDPEQYF. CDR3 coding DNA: TGTGCCACCGAGACTCCTGAAGACCCTGAGCAGTACTTC.

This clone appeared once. The CDR3 protein is CASSEVDRIYGYTF. The CDR3 bases are TGTGCCAGTAGTGAAGTTGACAGGATCTATGGCTACACCTTC. The gene calls are TRBV19 and TRBJ1-2, with a tentative D call TRBD1 (6 bases). With 5 bases removed from V and 4 bases from J, the gap between germline ends came to 14 bases. This CDR3 is 14 amino acids long. Germline V lookup: CDR1 LNHDA, CDR2 SQIVND (reference sequence).

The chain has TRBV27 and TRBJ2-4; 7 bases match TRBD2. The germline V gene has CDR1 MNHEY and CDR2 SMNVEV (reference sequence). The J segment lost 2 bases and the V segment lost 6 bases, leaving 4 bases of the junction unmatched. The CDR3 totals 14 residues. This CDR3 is CASSPGGTKNIQYF. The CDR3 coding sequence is TGTGCCAGCAGCCCGGGGGGAACCAAAAACATTCAGTACTTC.

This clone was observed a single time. In DNA form, the CDR3 reads TGTGCCATCAGTGTATCCGGGAGTAGCAATCAGCCCCAGCATTTT. As protein: CAISVSGSSNQPQHF. The chain couples TRBV10-3 to TRBJ1-5; no reliable D call. Germline V lookup: CDR1 ENHRY, CDR2 SYGVKD. With 4 bases removed from V and 0 bases from J, the gap between germline ends came to 10 bases. The CDR3 length is 15 residues.

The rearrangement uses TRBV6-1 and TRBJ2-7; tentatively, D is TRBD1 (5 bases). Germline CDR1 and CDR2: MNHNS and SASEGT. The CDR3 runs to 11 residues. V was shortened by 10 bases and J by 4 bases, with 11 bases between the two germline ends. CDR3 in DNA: TGTGCCACCGAGCACAGGTACGAGCAGTACTTC. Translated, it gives CATEHRYEQYF.

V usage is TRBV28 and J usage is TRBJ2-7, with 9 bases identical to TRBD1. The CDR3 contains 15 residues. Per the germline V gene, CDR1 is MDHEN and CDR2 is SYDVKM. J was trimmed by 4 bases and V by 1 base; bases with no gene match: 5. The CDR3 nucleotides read TGTGCCAGCAGTTTATACGGACAGGGGAGTTACGAGCAGTACTTC. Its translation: CASSLYGQGSYEQYF.

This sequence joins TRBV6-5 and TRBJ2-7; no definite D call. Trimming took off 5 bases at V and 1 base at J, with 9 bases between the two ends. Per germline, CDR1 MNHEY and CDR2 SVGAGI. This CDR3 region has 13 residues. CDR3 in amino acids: CASSRMASYEQYF. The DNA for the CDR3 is TGTGCCAGCAGTCGTATGGCATCCTACGAGCAGTACTTC.

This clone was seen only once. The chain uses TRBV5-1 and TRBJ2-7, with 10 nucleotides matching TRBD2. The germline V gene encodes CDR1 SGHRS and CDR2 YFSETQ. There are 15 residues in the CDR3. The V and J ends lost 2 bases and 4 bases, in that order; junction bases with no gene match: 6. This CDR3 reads CASSFTLAGEYEQYF. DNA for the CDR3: TGCGCCAGCAGCTTTACTCTAGCGGGAGAGTACGAGCAGTACTTC. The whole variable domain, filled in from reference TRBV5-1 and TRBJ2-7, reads KAGVTQTPRYLIKTRGQQVTLSCSPISGHRSVSWYQQTPGQGLQFLFEYFSETQRNKGNFPGRFSGRQFSNSRSEMNVSTLELGDSALYLCASSFTLAGEYEQYFGPGTRLTVT.

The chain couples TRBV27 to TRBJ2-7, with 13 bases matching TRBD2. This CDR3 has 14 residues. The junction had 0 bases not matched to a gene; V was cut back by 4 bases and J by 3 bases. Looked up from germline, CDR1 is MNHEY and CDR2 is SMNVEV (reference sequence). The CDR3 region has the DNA TGTGCCAGCAGTTGGACTAGCGGGAGCTACGAGCAGTACTTC. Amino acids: CASSWTSGSYEQYF.

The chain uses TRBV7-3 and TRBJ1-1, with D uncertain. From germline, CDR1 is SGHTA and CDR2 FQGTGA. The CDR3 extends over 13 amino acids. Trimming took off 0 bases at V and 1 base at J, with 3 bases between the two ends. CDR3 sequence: CASSLTQNTEAFF. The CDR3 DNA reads TGTGCCAGCAGCTTAACACAGAACACTGAAGCTTTCTTT.

The CDR3 is CASSGSVSNQPQHF. In DNA form, the CDR3 reads TGTGCCAGCAGCGGGAGCGTTAGCAATCAGCCCCAGCATTTT. V gene TRBV27 combines with J gene TRBJ1-5; D uncertain. The ends were cut back, 6 bases at V and 0 bases at J, with 9 bases in the middle. The CDR3 covers 14 residues. The germline CDR1 and CDR2 sequences are MNHEY and SMNVEV (reference sequence).

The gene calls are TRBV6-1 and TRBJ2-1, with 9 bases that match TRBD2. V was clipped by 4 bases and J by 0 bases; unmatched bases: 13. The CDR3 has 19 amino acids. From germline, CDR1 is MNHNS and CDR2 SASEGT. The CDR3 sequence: CASSGGGRGGFSSYNEQFF. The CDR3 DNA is TGTGCCAGCAGTGGGGGCGGGAGGGGAGGATTTAGCTCCTACAATGAGCAGTTCTTC.